A single sample is the source of the 6 T cell receptor beta chains below, sequenced in a study of shared clonotypes between healthy human individuals. Clones were read by immunoSEQ multiplex PCR, and TCRdb kept only the in-frame ones, dropping some. The table records some 2,000,000 clones, 90% to 97% of them present only once. Sequenced sample: naive CD4+ T cells sorted from blood. Indicated subset: CD45RA+ positively selected. Receptors were obtained from a man between 18 and 29 years old in good health.

This sequence joins TRBV11-2 and TRBJ2-5; 7 positions agree with TRBD1. The V gene end was trimmed by 1 base and the J gene end by 5 bases; junction bases not matched to a gene: 10. Per the germline V gene, CDR1 is SGHAT and CDR2 is FQNNGV. This CDR3 has 16 residues. The CDR3 DNA reads TGTGCCAGCAGCTTAGGAATTACAGGGGAGAGGGAGACCCAGTACTTC. Translating it yields CASSLGITGERETQYF. Based on the CDR3 plus reference TRBV11-2 and TRBJ2-5, the full variable domain is EAGVAQSPRYKIIEKRQSVAFWCNPISGHATLYWYQQILGQGPKLLIQFQNNGVVDDSQLPKDRFSAERLKGVDSTLKIQPAKLEDSAVYLCASSLGITGERETQYFGPGTRLLVL.

The chain has TRBV4-2 and TRBJ2-1; 8 bases line up with TRBD2. V lost 0 bases, J lost 10 bases, and 11 bases stayed unmatched. The CDR3 spans 16 residues. The germline V gene has CDR1 LGHNA and CDR2 YNFKEQ. This CDR3 is CASSQDWTSPTGEQFF. For the CDR3, the DNA is TGTGCCAGCAGCCAAGATTGGACTAGCCCCACGGGAGAGCAGTTCTTC.

The chain joins TRBV30 to TRBJ2-7, with a possible D match to TRBD2 (5 bases). The CDR3 sequence is 12 residues long. Germline V gene lookup returns CDR1 GTSNPN and CDR2 SVGIG (reference sequence). Trimming left V 5 bases short and J 4 bases short, with 12 bases between. Here the CDR3 DNA reads TGTGCCTGGGGGCCCGAGGGTTACGAGCAGTACTTC. It is translated as CAWGPEGYEQYF.

Of note for this clone: The identical CDR3 is also encoded by other nucleotide sequences in the sample. CDR3 amino acids: CASSGQVQETQYF. The CDR3 nucleotides read TGTGCCAGCAGCGGACAGGTACAAGAGACCCAGTACTTC. The rearrangement links TRBV11-2 to TRBJ2-5; 7 bases match TRBD1. The CDR3 runs to 13 residues. The germline V gene has CDR1 SGHAT and CDR2 FQNNGV. Losses at the gene ends were 5 bases for V and 2 bases for J; bases not matched to a gene: 2.

This CDR3 is CASSQGTGGPGTDTQYF. CDR3 nucleotide sequence: TGCGCCAGCAGCCAAGGGACAGGGGGCCCGGGCACAGATACGCAGTATTTT. The rearrangement joins TRBV4-3 to TRBJ2-3, with 11 bases that match TRBD1. Trimming removed 1 base from V and 1 base from J; junction bases left unmatched: 4. Germline V gives CDR1 LGHNA, CDR2 YSLEER. The CDR3 spans 17 residues.

V and J are TRBV19 and TRBJ1-2; the D gene is possibly TRBD1 (6 bases). Germline lookup yields CDR1 LNHDA and CDR2 SQIVND (reference sequence). Between the trimmed V and J ends, which lost 3 bases and 8 bases, there was a span of 22 bases. The length of the CDR3 is 16 residues. The CDR3: CASSMPSRGGPEGYTF. In DNA, the CDR3 is TGTGCCAGTAGTATGCCCTCCCGCGGGGGGCCTGAGGGCTACACCTTC.